These 16 T cell receptor beta chains were sequenced from one sample in a study of neurological immune-mediated disorders (dated by TCRdb to about 2019). Library preparation was by 5' RACE. TCRdb shows the sequencer as Illumina HiSeq 2500. TCRdb ran its own pipeline on the public reads, namely fastp trimming at Q25 and MiXCR clone calling, and kept in-frame beta chains. Rows merge per CDR3 protein into single entries with the most common DNA and genes. The sample has 65,000 to 80,000 distinct CDR3 sequences on record, roughly 18% of them singletons. The ten largest clones represent 15% to 19% of the sample. Material: PBMCs. Receptors originate from a woman aged 35 to 49 in good health.

This clonotype appeared many times. This sequence joins TRBV4-3 and TRBJ1-1; D is uncertain. The germline V gene has CDR1 LGHNA and CDR2 YSLEER. With 0 bases removed from V and 0 bases from J, the gap between germline ends came to 8 bases. The CDR3 has 15 amino acids. The CDR3 nucleotides are TGCGCCAGCAGCCAAGAAGCCCTGTTGAACACTGAAGCTTTCTTT. Protein product: CASSQEALLNTEAFF.

Remarks on this clonotype: With a much larger clone just one base away, this may be a read error. The chain uses TRBV6-2 or TRBV6-3 and TRBJ2-5, with 9 nucleotides matching TRBD1. CDR3 length: 17 residues. CDR1 is MNHEY and CDR2 is SVGEGT in the germline V gene. CDR3 region: CASSYGSEWRQGENQYF. The CDR3 nucleotides read TGTGCCAGCAGTTACGGGTCAGAGTGGAGACAGGGGGAGAACCAGTACTTC.

CDR3: CASAGSSYNEQFF. The CDR3, as DNA: TGTGCCAGCGCAGGGAGCTCCTACAATGAGCAGTTCTTC. This sequence joins TRBV6-6 and TRBJ2-1; D tentatively reads TRBD1 or TRBD2 (5 bases each). The CDR3 runs to 13 residues. Germline loops: CDR1 MNHNY, CDR2 SVGAGI (reference sequence). V was trimmed by 8 bases and J by 0 bases, leaving 8 bases between them.

This clonotype has ten or more counts. V is TRBV12-3 or TRBV12-4 and J is TRBJ2-7; D is perhaps TRBD2 (6 bases). This CDR3 spans 12 amino acids. Trimming removed 6 bases from V and 1 base from J, with 7 bases in between. This CDR3 is CASREGSYEQYF. Written as DNA, the CDR3 is TGTGCCAGCAGGGAGGGGTCCTACGAGCAGTACTTC.

This clonotype was detected ten times or more. The chain couples TRBV25-1 to TRBJ1-1; TRBD1 agrees at 8 bases. Trimming removed 3 bases from V and 0 bases from J; junction bases left unmatched: 3. This CDR3 contains 15 residues. Germline CDR1 is MGHDK and CDR2 is SYGVNS. The CDR3 reads CASSDTGGMNTEAFF. The CDR3 DNA follows: TGTGCCAGCAGTGATACAGGGGGGATGAACACTGAAGCTTTCTTT.

This clonotype was picked up many times. The gene calls are TRBV19 and TRBJ1-1; no reliable D call. V gave up 5 bases and J gave up 2 bases, with 6 bases separating them. Per the germline V gene, CDR1 is LNHDA and CDR2 is SQIVND (reference sequence). CDR3 length: 12 residues. The chain's CDR3 is CASSGPNTEAFF. CDR3 bases: TGTGCCAGTAGTGGCCCTAACACTGAAGCTTTCTTT.

Many counts were recorded for this clonotype. V and J are TRBV18 and TRBJ1-1, with TRBD1 matching 8 bases. This CDR3 contains 14 residues. V shed 5 bases and J 5 bases; nucleotides not matched to a gene: 7. Germline lookup yields CDR1 KGHSH and CDR2 LQKENI. The CDR3 DNA sequence: TGTGCCAGCTCAGATCAGGGGGCAGGGACTGAAGCTTTCTTT. Its translation: CASSDQGAGTEAFF.

The table lists this clonotype with many counts. V usage is TRBV20-1 and J usage is TRBJ2-1, with 11 bases matching TRBD2. The CDR3 is 17 amino acids. Germline assignment: CDR1 DFQATT and CDR2 SNEGSKA (reference sequence). After removal of 3 bases from V and 6 bases from J, the junction contained 13 bases not matched to a gene. CDR3 sequence: CSASEASGGTSSNEQFF. CDR3 DNA sequence: TGCAGTGCTAGTGAGGCTAGCGGGGGGACTTCTTCCAATGAGCAGTTCTTC.

In this sample, this clonotype turned up many times. The genes are TRBV12-3 or TRBV12-4 and TRBJ2-5; D is unclear. With 4 bases removed from V and 5 bases from J, the gap between germline ends came to 11 bases. This CDR3 has 13 amino acids. The CDR3 here is CASSYLSTETQYF. The CDR3 DNA sequence: TGTGCCAGCAGTTATTTATCGACGGAGACCCAGTACTTC.

This clonotype was seen a handful of times. V and J are TRBV28 and TRBJ2-7; D perhaps matches TRBD1 (5 bases). Trimming removed 3 bases from V and 1 base from J, with 19 bases in between. The length of the CDR3 is 17 residues. Germline V gives CDR1 MDHEN, CDR2 SYDVKM. The CDR3 protein is CASSLGKLTDLSYEQYV. The CDR3 region has the DNA TGTGCCAGCAGTTTGGGCAAACTGACAGATTTATCCTACGAGCAGTACGTC.

This clonotype was observed a handful of times. The chain links TRBV6-2 or TRBV6-3 to TRBJ1-1; D not certain. The CDR3 consists of 11 residues. CDR1 is MNHEY and CDR2 is SVGEGT in the germline V gene. Trimming took 2 bases from V and 8 from J, leaving 6 bases between them. The CDR3 is CASSYPQEAFF. CDR3 nucleotides: TGTGCCAGCAGTTACCCGCAGGAAGCTTTCTTT.

This clonotype was seen at least ten times. The rearrangement joins TRBV6-2 or TRBV6-3 to TRBJ1-5; D uncertain. CDR3 size: 15 residues. CDR1 and CDR2 from the germline V gene are MNHEY and SVGEGT. Trimming pared 3 bases from V and 0 bases from J, leaving 9 bases between. CDR3 DNA: TGTGCCAGCAGTTATTCGGTGTATAGCAATCAGCCCCAGCATTTT. As protein: CASSYSVYSNQPQHF.

The CDR3, as DNA: TGTGCCACAGGGGAAAGGAACACTGAAGCTTTCTTT. Its translation: CATGERNTEAFF. The chain uses TRBV18 and TRBJ1-1, with a tentative D call TRBD1 (6 bases). Germline CDR1 reads KGHSH; CDR2 reads LQKENI. Trimming pared 10 bases from V and 1 base from J, leaving 10 bases between. The length of the CDR3 is 12 residues.

At least ten counts were recorded for this clonotype. In DNA, the CDR3 is TGTGCCAGCAGCCAAGAACTGCAACGGGGCACAGATACGCAGTATTTT. This encodes CASSQELQRGTDTQYF. The chain employs TRBV4-2 and TRBJ2-3; D gene ambiguous. The CDR3 is 16 amino acids. Looked up from germline, CDR1 is LGHNA and CDR2 is YNFKEQ. The ends were cut back, 0 bases at V and 1 base at J, with 11 bases in the middle.

A remark on this clonotype: The junction shows a germline mismatch at one end, possibly a read error. CDR3 coding DNA: TGTGCCAGCAGCTTAGGCGGGGGGGACAATGAGCGGTTCTTC. It yields the protein CASSLGGGDNERFF. The rearrangement links TRBV7-2 to TRBJ2-1; 9 positions match TRBD2. CDR1 SGHTA and CDR2 FQGNSA come from the germline V gene. This CDR3 has 14 amino acids. Full variable domain (outside the CDR3, taken from reference TRBV7-2 and TRBJ2-1): GAGVSQSPSNKVTEKGKDVELRCDPISGHTALYWYRQSLGQGLEFLIYFQGNSAPDKSGLPSDRFSAERTGGSVSTLTIQRTQQEDSAVYLCASSLGGGDNERFFGPGTRLTVL.

This clonotype has ten or more counts. CDR3 DNA sequence: TGCAGTGCCCCTAATGAGAGGAACTATGGCTACACCTTC. This encodes CSAPNERNYGYTF. J is TRBJ1-2 and V is TRBV20-1; D is uncertain. CDR1 and CDR2 (germline): DFQATT, SNEGSKA (reference sequence). With 6 bases removed from V and 2 bases from J, the gap between germline ends came to 13 bases. The CDR3 has 13 amino acids.